These 32 T cell receptor beta chains came from one sample sequenced in a study of T-cell reconstitution after alpha-beta-depleted transplantation in children. A TCRbeta library incorporating unique molecular identifiers was prepared. TCRdb re-called the PCR reads through MiXCR, storing one row per CDR3 protein. The sample records some 200,000 distinct CDR3 sequences, about 8.2% being singletons. The material was PBMCs, mostly from graft donor cells, obtained 360 days after TCRalphabeta/CD19-depleted stem cell transplant. The receptors shown here come from a male patient under 10 years old who had a stem cell transplant for acute myeloid leukemia, so the T cells may come from the graft donor.

This clonotype has more than one count but fewer than ten. This sequence joins TRBV20-1 and TRBJ2-1; 9 bases agree with TRBD2. Germline trimming cut 0 bases from V and 3 bases from J; bases unmatched to any gene: 9. The CDR3 length is 17 residues. The germline V gene encodes CDR1 DFQATT and CDR2 SNEGSKA (reference sequence). The CDR3 DNA follows: TGCAGTGCTAGAGATATTGGTAGCGGGGGCTACTACAATGAGCAGTTCTTC. Protein sequence: CSARDIGSGGYYNEQFF.

This chain links TRBV7-2 with TRBJ2-3; tentatively, D is TRBD2 (6 bases). From germline, CDR1 is SGHTA and CDR2 FQGNSA. The V end was cut by 0 bases, the J end by 1 base, with 14 bases between. The CDR3 is 17 amino acids. CDR3 in DNA: TGTGCCAGCAGCTTAGCGGGCTCGGGGGAACGCACAGATACGCAGTATTTT. Protein product: CASSLAGSGERTDTQYF.

This clonotype was counted between two and nine times. This chain uses TRBV4-1 with TRBJ2-1, with D perhaps given as TRBD1 or TRBD2 (5 bases each). Germline V gene lookup returns CDR1 MGHRA and CDR2 YSYEKL. The CDR3 loop spans 16 amino acids. V gave up 0 bases and J gave up 8 bases, with 17 bases separating them. CDR3 loop: CASSQEWGTLRDEQFF. CDR3 coding DNA: TGCGCCAGCAGCCAAGAATGGGGGACCTTACGGGATGAGCAGTTCTTC.

Note on this clonotype: Germline and junction disagree at one end, which may indicate a read error. The genes are TRBV7-6 and TRBJ2-5; D gene unclear. CDR1 is SGHVS, CDR2 FNYEAQ, per germline. The CDR3 spans 13 residues. The CDR3 loop is CASSVANQETQYF. The CDR3 DNA follows: TGTGCCAGCAGCGTAGCAAACCAAGAGACCCAGTACTTC. The complete variable domain, with remaining parts taken from reference TRBV7-6 and TRBJ2-5, reads GAGVSQSPRYKVTKRGQDVALRCDPISGHVSLYWYRQALGQGPEFLTYFNYEAQQDKSGLPNDRFSAERPEGSISTLTIQRTEQRDSAMYRCASSVANQETQYFGPGTRLLVL.

The chain links TRBV18 to TRBJ2-5; D gene unclear. The CDR3 extends over 13 amino acids. The V and J ends lost 0 bases and 0 bases respectively, with 2 bases between them. The germline gives CDR1 KGHSH, CDR2 LQKENI. For the CDR3, the DNA is TGTGCCAGCTCACCACCCAACCAAGAGACCCAGTACTTC. Amino acid sequence: CASSPPNQETQYF.

The chain uses TRBV7-9 and TRBJ2-2; D is possibly TRBD1 (6 bases). The germline gives CDR1 SEHNR, CDR2 FQNEAQ (reference sequence). This CDR3 is built from 14 residues. The V end was cut by 4 bases, the J end by 8 bases, with 14 bases between. CDR3 nucleotide sequence: TGTGCCAGCAGCTCCCCCTCCGGGACAGGGGAGCTGTTTTTT. Its translation: CASSSPSGTGELFF.

In its sample, this clonotype was seen many times. The CDR3 loop reads CASSTRTGANTEAFF. For the CDR3, the DNA is TGTGCCAGCAGCACCCGGACAGGGGCCAACACTGAAGCTTTCTTT. V gene TRBV11-2 combines with J gene TRBJ1-1, with TRBD1 matching over 9 bases. CDR3 length: 15 residues. The junction had 6 bases not matched to a gene; V was cut back by 5 bases and J by 2 bases. CDR1 is SGHAT and CDR2 is FQNNGV in the germline V gene.

Note on this clonotype: A read error may be the cause here, since a much bigger clone is one base away. V is TRBV12-3 or TRBV12-4 and J is TRBJ2-5; tentatively, D is TRBD1 or TRBD2 (5 bases each). With 6 bases removed from V and 2 bases from J, the gap between germline ends came to 7 bases. The CDR3 is made up of 12 amino acids. The CDR3 sequence is CASSWGQETQYF. CDR3 DNA: TGTGCCAGCAGCTGGGGGCAAGAGACCCAGTACTTC.

This clonotype was found a few times. The chain uses TRBV2 and TRBJ1-3; possible D gene TRBD1, 6 bases. V lost 4 bases and J lost 1, with 14 bases in between. Germline V gene sequence: CDR1 SNHLY, CDR2 FYNNEI. There are 16 residues in the CDR3. Written as DNA, the CDR3 is TGTGCCAGCAGTGTGCAAGGGGGTACATCTGGAAACACCATATATTTT. Protein product: CASSVQGGTSGNTIYF.

This clonotype was recorded many times. The chain joins TRBV29-1 to TRBJ2-3; TRBD2 matches 10 bases. The CDR3 length is 14 residues. CDR1 and CDR2 (germline): SQVTM, ANQGSEA. V dropped 4 bases and J dropped 8; count of bases not matched to a gene: 9. CDR3: CSVVLAGVHGTQYF. CDR3 sequence (DNA): TGCAGCGTTGTGCTAGCGGGGGTACACGGTACGCAGTATTTT.

This clonotype has more than one count but fewer than ten. This sequence joins TRBV5-1 and TRBJ1-1; D is perhaps TRBD1 (5 bases). Germline V gene sequence: CDR1 SGHRS, CDR2 YFSETQ. This CDR3 comprises 15 residues. The germline V and J ends were trimmed by 5 bases and 1 base, with 15 bases remaining between them. The CDR3 DNA is TGCGCCAGCAGTCAGGGAAACACCTCGAACACTGAAGCTTTCTTT. This encodes CASSQGNTSNTEAFF.

This clonotype was recorded a few times. The chain combines TRBV12-3 or TRBV12-4 with TRBJ2-1; D gene ambiguous. The V end lost 2 bases, the J end lost 4 bases, and 15 bases lay between the germline ends. CDR3 length equals 16 residues. In DNA, the CDR3 is TGTGCCAGCAGTTTATGGTCTCCGATAGTGTACAATGAGCAGTTCTTC. Protein product: CASSLWSPIVYNEQFF.

This clonotype was recorded at least ten times. V is TRBV5-1 and J is TRBJ2-1, with a tentative D call TRBD2 (6 bases). CDR1 SGHRS and CDR2 YFSETQ come from the germline V gene. V gave up 0 bases and J gave up 0 bases, with 10 bases separating them. The CDR3 loop spans 16 amino acids. CDR3 loop: CASSLAETSSYNEQFF. The CDR3 DNA reads TGCGCCAGCAGCTTGGCCGAGACTAGCTCCTACAATGAGCAGTTCTTC.

This clonotype was picked up a small number of times. The chain combines TRBV20-1 with TRBJ2-3; no clear D. This CDR3 region has 11 residues. V lost 3 bases to trimming and J lost 10 bases, with 11 bases between them. The germline CDR1 and CDR2 sequences are DFQATT and SNEGSKA (reference sequence). For the CDR3, the DNA is TGCAGTGCTAGGACTGGGCCGGCGCAGTATTTT. Protein product: CSARTGPAQYF.

V and J are TRBV11-2 and TRBJ2-2, with D uncertain. Looked up from germline, CDR1 is SGHAT and CDR2 is FQNNGV. CDR3 length: 12 amino acids. The ends were cut back, 5 bases at V and 7 bases at J, with 8 bases in the middle. DNA of the CDR3: TGTGCCAGCAGCACAGAGGTCGGGGAGCTGTTTTTT. As protein: CASSTEVGELFF.

This clonotype has more than one count but fewer than ten. The chain combines TRBV5-1 with TRBJ2-7; 9 bases map to TRBD2. The V segment lost 5 bases and the J segment 0 bases; nucleotides outside the gene matches: 3. There are 14 residues in the CDR3. Germline V gene sequence: CDR1 SGHRS, CDR2 YFSETQ. The CDR3 DNA reads TGCGCCAGCAGATGGGGACTAGCCTCCTACGAGCAGTACTTC. Translating gives CASRWGLASYEQYF. The full variable domain, its missing parts supplied by reference TRBV5-1 and TRBJ2-7, is KAGVTQTPRYLIKTRGQQVTLSCSPISGHRSVSWYQQTPGQGLQFLFEYFSETQRNKGNFPGRFSGRQFSNSRSEMNVSTLELGDSALYLCASRWGLASYEQYFGPGTRLTVT.

This clonotype was counted ten times or more. This chain joins TRBV4-3 and TRBJ2-3; TRBD1 matches 8 bases. The V gene end was trimmed by 8 bases and the J gene end by 4 bases; junction bases not matched to a gene: 5. This CDR3 region has 13 residues. Germline-derived CDR1 and CDR2 are LGHNA and YSLEER. This chain's CDR3 is CASADRGADTQYF. The CDR3 DNA follows: TGCGCCAGCGCAGACAGGGGTGCAGATACGCAGTATTTT.

The V and J genes are TRBV18 and TRBJ2-7; D call uncertain. Per the germline V gene, CDR1 is KGHSH and CDR2 is LQKENI. The V and J ends lost 2 bases and 3 bases respectively, with 5 bases between them. The CDR3 totals 12 residues. CDR3 region: CASSPSLYEQYF. CDR3 DNA: TGTGCCAGCTCACCATCGCTCTACGAGCAGTACTTC. Complete variable domain (other parts from reference TRBV18 and TRBJ2-7): NAGVMQNPRHLVRRRGQEARLRCSPMKGHSHVYWYRQLPEEGLKFMVYLQKENIIDESGMPKERFSAEFPKEGPSILRIQQVVRGDSAAYFCASSPSLYEQYFGPGTRLTVT.

The chain links TRBV5-1 to TRBJ2-7; no firm D call. The CDR3 loop spans 12 amino acids. Deletions cut 4 bases from V and 3 bases from J, with 8 bases between. Germline V gene lookup returns CDR1 SGHRS and CDR2 YFSETQ. CDR3 DNA sequence: TGCGCCAGCAGCGTGGATCGCTACGAGCAGTACTTC. The encoded protein is CASSVDRYEQYF.

This clonotype was seen many times. The CDR3 DNA is TGTGCCAGCAGCTTCTACATAGAGGGCAATCAGCCCCAGCATTTT. Encoded protein: CASSFYIEGNQPQHF. The V and J genes are TRBV5-5 and TRBJ1-5; D ambiguous. The CDR3 covers 15 residues. Germline V gene lookup returns CDR1 SGHKS and CDR2 YYEKEE (reference sequence). Between the trimmed V and J ends, which lost 2 bases and 2 bases, there was a span of 11 bases.

This clonotype was detected ten times or more. This rearrangement joins TRBV5-1 to TRBJ2-7; D not certain. This CDR3 region has 13 residues. Trimming cost V 0 bases and J 6 bases, with 10 bases left between them. Germline V gene sequence: CDR1 SGHRS, CDR2 YFSETQ. CDR3 DNA: TGCGCCAGCAGCTTGGTAGGGCCCGCCGAGCAGTACTTC. This translates into CASSLVGPAEQYF.

Ten or more counts support this clonotype. This chain uses TRBV20-1 with TRBJ2-1; D ambiguous. The germline gives CDR1 DFQATT, CDR2 SNEGSKA (reference sequence). The CDR3 contains 12 residues. Between the trimmed V and J ends, which lost 6 bases and 10 bases, there was a span of 16 bases. The CDR3 protein is CSAPNTLGEQFF. CDR3 sequence (DNA): TGCAGTGCGCCAAATACTCTGGGGGAGCAGTTCTTC.

This clonotype has at least ten counts. This chain connects TRBV5-1 to TRBJ2-1, with no clear D. This CDR3 spans 12 amino acids. With 2 bases removed from V and 3 bases from J, the gap between germline ends came to 3 bases. The germline V gene has CDR1 SGHRS and CDR2 YFSETQ. CDR3 sequence (DNA): TGCGCCAGCAGCTTCAGCTACAATGAGCAGTTCTTC. Amino acid sequence: CASSFSYNEQFF. Combining the CDR3 with reference TRBV5-1 and TRBJ2-1 gives the whole variable domain KAGVTQTPRYLIKTRGQQVTLSCSPISGHRSVSWYQQTPGQGLQFLFEYFSETQRNKGNFPGRFSGRQFSNSRSEMNVSTLELGDSALYLCASSFSYNEQFFGPGTRLTVL.

This clonotype came up many times. The chain couples TRBV4-3 to TRBJ2-7, with D possibly TRBD2 on 6 matching bases. The CDR3 consists of 14 residues. Germline CDR1 reads LGHNA; CDR2 reads YSLEER. V shed 0 bases and J shed 4 bases, with 10 bases lying between them. The CDR3 sequence: CASSQDREIYEQYF. CDR3 DNA sequence: TGCGCCAGCAGCCAAGATCGGGAGATTTACGAGCAGTACTTC.

The chain couples TRBV29-1 to TRBJ2-4, with D perhaps matching TRBD2 (5 bases). Per the germline V gene, CDR1 is SQVTM and CDR2 is ANQGSEA. Trimming took 0 bases from V and 8 from J, leaving 11 bases between them. The CDR3 covers 13 residues. CDR3 loop: CSVEDNPGYIQYF. Here the CDR3 DNA reads TGCAGCGTTGAAGATAATCCGGGGTACATTCAGTACTTC.

There are many counts of this clonotype. J is TRBJ2-3 and V is TRBV5-1; no clear D. Germline lookup yields CDR1 SGHRS and CDR2 YFSETQ. V lost 4 bases to trimming and J lost 6 bases, with 12 bases between them. There are 13 residues in the CDR3. CDR3 DNA: TGCGCCAGCAGCCTGGGTTACGGGGATACGCAGTATTTT. Translating it yields CASSLGYGDTQYF.

In this sample, this clonotype turned up many times. V usage is TRBV29-1 and J usage is TRBJ2-5; D gene uncertain. The ends were cut back, 1 base at V and 5 bases at J, with 5 bases in the middle. There are 11 residues in the CDR3. The germline V gene encodes CDR1 SQVTM and CDR2 ANQGSEA. The CDR3 nucleotides are TGCAGCGTTGAAGTGGTGGAGACCCAGTACTTC. It is translated as CSVEVVETQYF.

In this sample, this clonotype turned up a few times. The J gene is TRBJ1-5, the V gene TRBV15; no definite D call. Per germline, CDR1 LNHNV and CDR2 YYDKDF (reference sequence). V shed 0 bases and J shed 3 bases, with 6 bases lying between them. The CDR3 consists of 14 residues. The CDR3 is CATSRDGVNQPQHF. The CDR3 coding sequence is TGTGCCACCAGCAGAGATGGAGTCAATCAGCCCCAGCATTTT.

This clonotype has more than one count but fewer than ten. The rearrangement uses TRBV12-3 or TRBV12-4 and TRBJ1-2; no clear D gene. V gave up 5 bases and J gave up 5 bases, with 9 bases separating them. The CDR3 consists of 12 residues. CDR3 in DNA: TGTGCCAGCAGTCCCGGGAGATATGGCTACACCTTC. Its protein is CASSPGRYGYTF.

V and J are TRBV12-3 or TRBV12-4 and TRBJ1-1; TRBD1 agrees at 10 bases. V shed 0 bases and J 4 bases; nucleotides not matched to a gene: 5. The CDR3 contains 16 residues. CDR3 in amino acids: CASSLALGTGVTEAFF. The CDR3 nucleotides read TGTGCCAGCAGTTTAGCGCTAGGGACAGGGGTCACTGAAGCTTTCTTT.

The CDR3 reads CASSVQPASSYNEQFF. The CDR3 bases are TGTGCCAGCAGCGTGCAGCCAGCGAGCTCCTACAATGAGCAGTTCTTC. The chain carries TRBV9 and TRBJ2-1; no clear D gene. The CDR3 extends over 16 amino acids. Germline V gives CDR1 SGDLS, CDR2 YYNGEE. V lost 2 bases, J lost 0 bases, and 12 bases lay in between.

This clonotype appeared many times. The chain is built from TRBV29-1 and TRBJ2-3; 9 nucleotides agree with TRBD1. The CDR3 sequence is 14 residues long. The germline CDR1 and CDR2 sequences are SQVTM and ANQGSEA. The junction had 6 bases not matched to a gene; V was cut back by 7 bases and J by 1 base. The CDR3 is CSALGTGRTDTQYF. The CDR3 nucleotides read TGCAGCGCCCTGGGGACAGGGCGCACAGATACGCAGTATTTT.